These 7 T cell receptor beta chains were sequenced from one sample in a study of blood T cell repertoires in COVID-19. This table comes from immunoSEQ multiplex PCR, and its TCRdb copy is limited to in-frame clones, with some not included. The top ten clones hold about 2.3% of a sample with under 200,000 clones, approximately 90% of them seen once. Sequencing used peripheral blood. Every receptor here comes from a man aged 18 to 29 with acute or convalescent COVID-19.

The rearrangement uses TRBV18 and TRBJ1-3; 8 bases align to TRBD1. This CDR3 contains 16 residues. After removal of 3 bases from V and 2 bases from J, the junction contained 6 bases not matched to a gene. Germline V gives CDR1 KGHSH, CDR2 LQKENI. CDR3 nucleotide sequence: TGTGCCAGCTCACCGTGGACAGGGACAACTGGAAACACCATATATTTT. Protein: CASSPWTGTTGNTIYF.

This chain joins TRBV7-9 and TRBJ2-1; 7 nucleotides align to TRBD1. Per the germline V gene, CDR1 is SEHNR and CDR2 is FQNEAQ (reference sequence). This CDR3 region has 15 residues. V gave up 8 bases and J gave up 6 bases; unmatched junction bases: 13. Written as DNA, the CDR3 is TGTGCCAGCGGGCTCTATTCTTCAGGGGGCAATGAGCAGTTCTTC. This translates into CASGLYSSGGNEQFF.

The chain combines TRBV11-2 with TRBJ1-6; no definite D call. The CDR3 contains 14 residues. V lost 3 bases and J lost 11, with 14 bases in between. CDR1 SGHAT and CDR2 FQNNGV come from the germline V gene. CDR3: CASSLDWTDPPLHF. In DNA form, the CDR3 reads TGTGCCAGCAGCTTGGACTGGACCGATCCACCCCTCCACTTT.

The chain couples TRBV19 to TRBJ1-2, with TRBD1 matching over 7 bases. Germline CDR1 reads LNHDA; CDR2 reads SQIVND (reference sequence). Losses at the gene ends were 7 bases for V and 4 bases for J; bases not matched to a gene: 15. CDR3 length: 16 residues. The CDR3 spells CASTLKGGQTAYGYTF. DNA for the CDR3: TGTGCCAGTACCTTAAAGGGGGGACAGACCGCCTATGGCTACACCTTC.

V is TRBV6-5 and J is TRBJ2-7, with 9 nucleotides matching TRBD1. The CDR3 covers 14 residues. J lost 3 bases, V lost 6 bases, and 6 bases had no gene match. Per the germline V gene, CDR1 is MNHEY and CDR2 is SVGAGI. The CDR3 bases are TGTGCCAGCAGCCGCCGGACAGGGGTCTACGAGCAGTACTTC. Amino acid sequence: CASSRRTGVYEQYF.

The rearrangement uses TRBV11-2 and TRBJ2-6; D is possibly TRBD2 (5 bases). This CDR3 contains 16 residues. Germline V gene lookup returns CDR1 SGHAT and CDR2 FQNNGV. The ends were cut back, 1 base at V and 0 bases at J, with 7 bases in the middle. The CDR3 here is CASSLVDFSGANVLTF. The CDR3 nucleotides read TGTGCCAGCAGCTTAGTGGACTTCTCTGGGGCCAACGTCCTGACTTTC.

The V call is TRBV5-1, the J call TRBJ1-6; 9 bases are shared with TRBD1. J was trimmed by 9 bases and V by 1 base; bases with no gene match: 8. The CDR3 length is 16 residues. Germline CDR1 reads SGHRS; CDR2 reads YFSETQ. CDR3 nucleotide sequence: TGCGCCAGCAGCTTGAGTCGACAGGGGGGGAGTTCACCCCTCCACTTT. Its protein product is CASSLSRQGGSSPLHF.